These 12 T cell receptor beta chains came from one sample sequenced in a study of T cell repertoires in cytomegalovirus infection. MiXCR, applied by TCRdb to the reads, yields one record per CDR3 protein. The sample has 290,000 or so distinct CDR3 sequences, around 9.6% seen once. Specimen: PBMCs. The receptor set was obtained from a human donor in good health (CMV status not recorded). Some clones in this sample may be carry-over from other donors' samples.

This clonotype occurred many times. The CDR3 sequence: CASSSDRGQGGYTF. The CDR3 DNA follows: TGTGCCAGCAGCTCGGACAGGGGGCAGGGTGGCTACACCTTC. The chain is built from TRBV7-9 and TRBJ1-2; TRBD1 aligns across 11 bases. Germline loops: CDR1 SEHNR, CDR2 FQNEAQ (reference sequence). With V trimmed by 4 bases and J by 7 bases, 5 bases remained unmatched. This CDR3 comprises 14 residues.

This clonotype was counted at least ten times. CDR3 sequence: CASSYGRTEAFF. CDR3 nucleotide sequence: TGTGCCAGCAGTTACGGGCGGACTGAAGCTTTCTTT. The chain has TRBV6-2 or TRBV6-3 and TRBJ1-1; D is unresolved. The CDR3 is 12 residues long. V lost 2 bases, J lost 5 bases, and 6 bases lay in between. Per germline, CDR1 MNHEY and CDR2 SVGEGT.

The chain couples TRBV20-1 to TRBJ2-2; perhaps D is TRBD1 or TRBD2 (5 bases each). In germline, CDR1 is DFQATT, CDR2 SNEGSKA (reference sequence). The germline V and J ends were trimmed by 6 bases and 5 bases, with 13 bases remaining between them. CDR3 size: 13 residues. The CDR3 nucleotides read TGCAGTGCCGTAGAGGGGCGGACCGGGGAGCTGTTTTTT. It specifies CSAVEGRTGELFF.

This clonotype was detected only a few times. V and J are TRBV14 and TRBJ1-1; the D is unclear. CDR3 length equals 14 residues. Germline-derived CDR1 and CDR2 are SGHDN and FVKESK. Trimming took 0 bases from V and 6 from J, leaving 11 bases between them. The CDR3 sequence: CASSQEARGSEAFF. In nucleotides, the CDR3 is TGTGCCAGCAGCCAAGAGGCACGGGGATCTGAAGCTTTCTTT.

The chain employs TRBV14 and TRBJ1-2; D is possibly TRBD1 (6 bases). Trimming pared 8 bases from V and 6 bases from J, leaving 16 bases between. Germline V lookup: CDR1 SGHDN, CDR2 FVKESK. The CDR3 sequence is 13 residues long. As DNA, the CDR3 is TGTGCCAGCTCGAGGCAGGGGAACCATGGCTACACCTTC. This sequence encodes CASSRQGNHGYTF.

This clonotype has only a few counts. This sequence joins TRBV20-1 and TRBJ2-1, with D unresolved. Germline CDR1 DFQATT, CDR2 SNEGSKA (reference sequence). The CDR3 loop spans 17 amino acids. Trimming left V 0 bases short and J 0 bases short, with 15 bases between. The CDR3: CSARDPGAPNSYNEQFF. The DNA for the CDR3 is TGCAGTGCTAGAGACCCAGGAGCCCCTAACTCCTACAATGAGCAGTTCTTC.

This clonotype was seen ten or more times. The V and J genes are TRBV23-1 and TRBJ1-5, with D possibly matching TRBD1 (6 bases). TRBV23-1 is reported as an ORF; its role is uncertain. The CDR3 totals 16 residues. Deletions cut 11 bases from V and 2 bases from J, with 22 bases between. The CDR3 region is CARGDESGAGNQPQHF. In nucleotides, the CDR3 is TGCGCCCGGGGGGATGAATCGGGGGCTGGCAATCAGCCCCAGCATTTT.

This chain joins TRBV20-1 and TRBJ1-3; possibly TRBD1 for D (5 bases). CDR3 length: 16 amino acids. The ends were cut back, 2 bases at V and 0 bases at J, with 14 bases in the middle. Germline V CDR1 and CDR2: DFQATT, SNEGSKA (reference sequence). This chain's CDR3 is CSARRGSPDSGNTIYF. CDR3 sequence (DNA): TGCAGTGCTAGAAGGGGCAGCCCCGACTCTGGAAACACCATATATTTT.

This clonotype was counted ten times or more. This chain connects TRBV29-1 to TRBJ1-2; D is unclear. The CDR3 contains 12 residues. Trimming pared 8 bases from V and 4 bases from J, leaving 14 bases between. Germline values: CDR1 SQVTM, CDR2 ANQGSEA. This CDR3 is CSPSLAGYGYTF. CDR3 DNA: TGCAGCCCCTCTCTAGCAGGCTATGGCTACACCTTC.

This clonotype occurred many times. The CDR3 region has the DNA TGCAGCGTTCAGCGAGGGGCCCTCGGGGAGACCCAGTACTTC. Residues: CSVQRGALGETQYF. The chain is built from TRBV29-1 and TRBJ2-5; the D call may be TRBD1 or TRBD2 (5 bases each). Germline CDR1 reads SQVTM; CDR2 reads ANQGSEA. V lost 5 bases, J lost 5 bases, and 18 bases lay in between. This CDR3 is 14 amino acids long.

V is TRBV6-5 and J is TRBJ1-5, with 9 nucleotides matching TRBD1. This CDR3 region has 15 residues. Germline trimming cut 6 bases from V and 2 bases from J; bases unmatched to any gene: 5. CDR1 is MNHEY, CDR2 SVGAGI, per germline. The CDR3 sequence: CASRTGGRGNQPQHF. In DNA form, the CDR3 reads TGTGCCAGCAGAACAGGGGGCCGAGGCAATCAGCCCCAGCATTTT.

This clonotype occurred many times. The chain uses TRBV7-2 and TRBJ2-2; tentatively, D is TRBD1 or TRBD2 (5 bases each). CDR3 size: 16 residues. The germline gives CDR1 SGHTA, CDR2 FQGNSA. Trimming removed 1 base at V and 3 bases at J, with 12 bases between. CDR3 amino acids: CASSLVAGSDTGELFF. Here the CDR3 DNA reads TGTGCCAGCAGCTTAGTGGCAGGGAGTGACACCGGGGAGCTGTTTTTT.